Sequencing of this TCR beta chain was carried out in a study of blood T cell repertoires in COVID-19. For the study at large: Researchers got acute and convalescent COVID-19 samples from the United States, Italy and Spain. In each case, the material was cDNA or gDNA derived from T cells, B-cell-depleted T cells, or PBMCs.

This clone was seen a handful of times. As handled by the study authors: Estimation of nucleated cell counts relied on the amplification of reference gene primers. The method was immunoSEQ multiplex PCR; TCRdb's version includes in-frame clones alone and lacks a portion of them. V and J calls plus clone size are reproduced from that table; the DNA served to infer D and trimming. Of about 210,000 clones in the sample, about 88% were seen once. The CDR3 loop spans 17 amino acids. Germline V gives CDR1 SGDLS, CDR2 YYNGEE. V lost 1 base, J lost 2 bases, and 6 bases stayed unmatched. This TCR derives from a woman in her thirties or forties with acute or convalescent COVID-19. The sequenced sample consisted of peripheral blood. The chain has TRBV9 and TRBJ1-4; 9 bases align to TRBD1. The CDR3 region has the DNA TGTGCCAGCAGCGTAACGGGACAGGGAGGGACTAATGAAAAACTGTTTTTT. As protein: CASSVTGQGGTNEKLFF.